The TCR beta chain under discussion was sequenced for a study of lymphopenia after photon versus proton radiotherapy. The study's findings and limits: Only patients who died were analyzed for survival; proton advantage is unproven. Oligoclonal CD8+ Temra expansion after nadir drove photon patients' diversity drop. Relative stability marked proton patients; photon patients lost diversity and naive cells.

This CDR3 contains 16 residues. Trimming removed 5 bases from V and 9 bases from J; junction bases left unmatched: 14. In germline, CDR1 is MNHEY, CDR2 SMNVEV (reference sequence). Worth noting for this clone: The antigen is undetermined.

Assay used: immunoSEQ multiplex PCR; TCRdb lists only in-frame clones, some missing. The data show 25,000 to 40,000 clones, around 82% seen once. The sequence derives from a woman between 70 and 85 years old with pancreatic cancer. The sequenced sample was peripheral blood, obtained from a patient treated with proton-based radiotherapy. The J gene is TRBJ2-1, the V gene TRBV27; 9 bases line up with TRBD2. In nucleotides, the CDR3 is TGTGCCAGCAGTGTTAGGAGCGGTAGCGGGAGTTTTGAGCAGTTCTTC. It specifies CASSVRSGSGSFEQFF.